Following are 29 T cell receptor beta chains from one sample sequenced in a study of T cell repertoires in aging, cancer and after chemotherapy. Peripheral blood genomic DNA, not sorted cells or RNA, was the template. A mixed TRB-A/B primer pool amplified rearranged TRB by multiplex touch-down PCR. Via MiXCR, TCRdb re-called the multiplex PCR reads, giving one row per CDR3 protein. Counted here are 10,000 to 15,000 distinct CDR3 sequences, 30% to 40% occurring once; the ten biggest clones make up 10%. Material for sequencing was blood. The receptors come from a human donor in good health. The donor label of this sample is uncertain.

CDR3 sequence (DNA): TGTGCCAGCAGCTTAAAGAAGGGCTACGAGCAGTACTTC. The encoded protein is CASSLKKGYEQYF. The chain employs TRBV7-6 and TRBJ2-7; D uncertain. The V gene's germline CDR1 is SGHVS and CDR2 FNYEAQ. The CDR3 is made up of 13 amino acids. The germline V and J ends were trimmed by 2 bases and 3 bases, with 8 bases remaining between them.

This clonotype showed up just a few times. The genes are TRBV5-4 and TRBJ2-7, with a possible D match to TRBD2 (6 bases). The CDR3 has 14 residues. V was trimmed by 4 bases and J by 2 bases, leaving 13 bases between them. Germline lookup yields CDR1 SGHNT and CDR2 YYREEE (reference sequence). The CDR3 DNA follows: TGTGCCAGCAGCCCCATGGAGGGACCCTACGAGCAGTACTTC. Translation gives CASSPMEGPYEQYF.

The chain has TRBV19 and TRBJ1-1; no reliable D call. Trimming cost V 3 bases and J 1 base, with 0 bases left between them. The CDR3 has 11 residues. Germline CDR1 reads LNHDA; CDR2 reads SQIVND (reference sequence). The CDR3 DNA sequence: TGTGCCAGTAGTATGAACACTGAAGCTTTCTTT. This encodes CASSMNTEAFF.

This clonotype was counted a few times. The CDR3 nucleotides read TGTGCCAGCAGTGAATTTCGCCCCCGTAATGAAAAACTGTTTTTT. This translates into CASSEFRPRNEKLFF. The J gene is TRBJ1-4, the V gene TRBV6-1, with D uncertain. Germline CDR1 and CDR2: MNHNS and SASEGT. The CDR3 is 15 residues long. Between the trimmed V and J ends, which lost 2 bases and 4 bases, there was a span of 11 bases.

There are a few counts of this clonotype. The J gene is TRBJ2-5, the V gene TRBV6-5; tentatively, D is TRBD1 or TRBD2 (5 bases each). The V gene's germline CDR1 is MNHEY and CDR2 SVGAGI. Trimming stripped 4 bases from V and 1 base from J, with 13 bases between. The CDR3 has 15 amino acids. This CDR3 reads CASSSGAYIQETQYF. CDR3 in DNA: TGTGCCAGCAGTTCCGGGGCTTACATCCAAGAGACCCAGTACTTC.

This clonotype has a handful of counts. CDR3 nucleotides: TGTGCCAGCTCACCTTTTAGCGGGGAAAAGGGTGAGCAGTTCTTC. Protein: CASSPFSGEKGEQFF. The rearrangement joins TRBV18 to TRBJ2-1; TRBD2 matches 8 bases. J was trimmed by 9 bases and V by 3 bases; bases with no gene match: 10. The CDR3 spans 15 residues. Germline-derived CDR1 and CDR2 are KGHSH and LQKENI. Complete variable domain (other parts from reference TRBV18 and TRBJ2-1): NAGVMQNPRHLVRRRGQEARLRCSPMKGHSHVYWYRQLPEEGLKFMVYLQKENIIDESGMPKERFSAEFPKEGPSILRIQQVVRGDSAAYFCASSPFSGEKGEQFFGPGTRLTVL.

V and J are TRBV7-9 and TRBJ2-6; D is possibly TRBD2 (5 bases). The CDR3 sequence is 15 residues long. Germline V gene sequence: CDR1 SEHNR, CDR2 FQNEAQ (reference sequence). V lost 3 bases and J lost 4, with 10 bases in between. CDR3 protein: CASSLGAGGANVLTF. The CDR3, as DNA: TGTGCCAGCAGCTTGGGAGCCGGGGGGGCCAACGTCCTGACTTTC.

V is TRBV5-4 and J is TRBJ2-3; 9 nucleotides align to TRBD2. From germline, CDR1 is SGHNT and CDR2 YYREEE (reference sequence). V trimming: 6 bases; J trimming: 1 base; junction bases outside the gene matches: 12. This CDR3 contains 17 residues. The CDR3 reads CASIDSGRGGGTDTQYF. The CDR3 DNA follows: TGTGCCAGCATCGATTCCGGTCGCGGGGGGGGCACAGATACGCAGTATTTT.

The CDR3 DNA reads as TGTGCCAGCAGCTCCCAAGGGGACAGAAATCAGCCCCAGCATTTT. Translated: CASSSQGDRNQPQHF. This chain uses TRBV5-6 with TRBJ1-5; 7 bases agree with TRBD1. The CDR3 extends over 15 amino acids. Germline CDR1 reads SGHDT; CDR2 reads YYEEEE. V was clipped by 3 bases and J by 4 bases; unmatched bases: 7.

This clonotype came up a few times. V and J are TRBV5-4 and TRBJ1-2, with D possibly TRBD1 on 5 matching bases. Germline-derived CDR1 and CDR2 are SGHNT and YYREEE (reference sequence). The CDR3 is 15 amino acids. V dropped 4 bases and J dropped 5 bases, with 18 bases sitting between them. In DNA, the CDR3 is TGTGCCAGCAGCCACCACGCTGGGACCGTGTATGGCTACACCTTC. It specifies CASSHHAGTVYGYTF. The variable domain in full, completed from reference TRBV5-4 and TRBJ1-2, reads ETGVTQSPTHLIKTRGQQVTLRCSSQSGHNTVSWYQQALGQGPQFIFQYYREEENGRGNFPPRFSGLQFPNYSSELNVNALELDDSALYLCASSHHAGTVYGYTFGSGTRLTVV.

The chain employs TRBV14 and TRBJ2-4, with 8 bases lining up with TRBD1. The J segment lost 15 bases and the V segment lost 1 base, leaving 8 bases of the junction unmatched. From germline, CDR1 is SGHDN and CDR2 FVKESK. The CDR3 runs to 13 residues. CDR3 in amino acids: CASSQVGQGHRYF. CDR3 bases: TGTGCCAGCAGCCAAGTAGGACAGGGTCATCGGTACTTC.

The genes are TRBV6-6 and TRBJ2-5; 10 bases map to TRBD2. The germline gives CDR1 MNHNY, CDR2 SVGAGI (reference sequence). This CDR3 spans 17 amino acids. The V segment lost 2 bases and the J segment 5 bases; nucleotides outside the gene matches: 11. CDR3 DNA: TGTGCCAGCAGTTACGGTGCAAGCGGGGGGGCGGGTGAGACCCAGTACTTC. Translated, it gives CASSYGASGGAGETQYF.

V and J are TRBV5-4 and TRBJ1-5; no clear D gene. The V gene lost 3 bases and the J gene lost 4 bases, with 17 bases spanning the gap. Germline loops: CDR1 SGHNT, CDR2 YYREEE (reference sequence). The CDR3 length is 16 residues. The CDR3 DNA sequence: TGTGCCAGCAGCTACGAAGGGTTCCGCCCTAATCAGCCCCAGCATTTT. The encoded protein is CASSYEGFRPNQPQHF.

By its share, this clonotype is medium-sized. This rearrangement joins TRBV11-1 to TRBJ2-7; no firm D call. The CDR3 contains 13 residues. The germline V and J ends were trimmed by 1 base and 3 bases, with 7 bases remaining between them. Germline V lookup: CDR1 SGHAT, CDR2 FQDESV (reference sequence). The CDR3 nucleotides read TGTGCCAGCAGCTTAGGGCGTCACTACGAGCAGTACTTC. It yields the protein CASSLGRHYEQYF.

V gene TRBV5-4 combines with J gene TRBJ2-6, with D perhaps matching TRBD2 (5 bases). This CDR3 region has 15 residues. V was shortened by 0 bases and J by 1 base, with 5 bases between the two germline ends. The germline CDR1 and CDR2 sequences are SGHNT and YYREEE (reference sequence). This chain's CDR3 is CASSLGTSGANVLTF. CDR3 coding DNA: TGTGCCAGCAGCTTGGGGACTTCTGGGGCCAACGTCCTGACTTTC.

This clonotype was found a few times. The V and J genes are TRBV19 and TRBJ1-5, with 9 bases matching TRBD1. This CDR3 contains 16 residues. CDR1 LNHDA and CDR2 SQIVND come from the germline V gene (reference sequence). V gave up 5 bases and J gave up 6 bases; unmatched junction bases: 11. The CDR3 reads CASSPNNRGPGQPQHF. CDR3 nucleotide sequence: TGTGCCAGTAGTCCAAACAACAGGGGGCCAGGTCAGCCCCAGCATTTT.

This clonotype was detected only a few times. V and J are TRBV11-1 and TRBJ1-1, with 7 nucleotides matching TRBD1. Germline V CDR1 and CDR2: SGHAT, FQDESV (reference sequence). Trimming removed 2 bases from V and 4 bases from J; junction bases left unmatched: 1. The CDR3 is 13 residues long. CDR3 coding DNA: TGTGCCAGCAGCTTACACAGGGGCACTGAAGCTTTCTTT. Its translation is CASSLHRGTEAFF.

This clonotype was counted between two and nine times. The chain employs TRBV6-6 and TRBJ1-4; 11 bases map to TRBD1. This CDR3 has 17 amino acids. V lost 6 bases to trimming and J lost 7 bases; unmatched junction nucleotides: 13. Germline V gene data show CDR1 as MNHNY and CDR2 as SVGAGI (reference sequence). CDR3 sequence: CASSRLGRGTGGEKLFF. The CDR3 DNA is TGTGCCAGCAGCCGACTGGGACGTGGGACAGGGGGTGAAAAACTGTTTTTT.

The V gene is TRBV13, the J gene TRBJ2-7; tentatively, D is TRBD1 (5 bases). CDR1 and CDR2 from the germline V gene are PRHDT and FYEKMQ (reference sequence). V was clipped by 1 base and J by 2 bases, with 12 bases between them. This CDR3 is built from 15 residues. DNA for the CDR3: TGTGCCAGCAGCTTAGTAGGGCAGGGCCCCTACGAGCAGTACTTC. The encoded protein is CASSLVGQGPYEQYF.

For this clonotype: Sequence at one end of the junction differs from germline and may be a read error. V gene TRBV19 combines with J gene TRBJ1-5; 9 bases match TRBD1. Germline CDR1 is LNHDA and CDR2 is SQIVND (reference sequence). This CDR3 has 18 amino acids. The CDR3 sequence is CASRTGTGTLGANQPEHF. Here the CDR3 DNA reads TGTGCCAGTAGGACCGGGACAGGGACGCTGGGGGCCAATCAGCCCGAGCATTTT.

The CDR3 nucleotides read TGTGCCAGCAGCCCCGGACTAGCGGGGGTTGTCGGGGAGCTGTTTTTT. It specifies CASSPGLAGVVGELFF. The V and J genes are TRBV5-6 and TRBJ2-2; 13 positions agree with TRBD2. This CDR3 comprises 16 residues. The V gene's germline CDR1 is SGHDT and CDR2 YYEEEE. Germline trimming cut 4 bases from V and 7 bases from J; bases unmatched to any gene: 7.

The rearrangement joins TRBV14 to TRBJ2-1, with D perhaps matching TRBD2 (5 bases). The CDR3 loop spans 13 amino acids. Trimming removed 7 bases at V and 10 bases at J, with 17 bases between. Germline assignment: CDR1 SGHDN and CDR2 FVKESK. CDR3 nucleotide sequence: TGTGCCAGCAAAGGCCAGGCTACGGGGGAGCAGTTCTTC. Amino acids: CASKGQATGEQFF. The full variable domain, rest sourced from reference TRBV14 and TRBJ2-1, is EAGVTQFPSHSVIEKGQTVTLRCDPISGHDNLYWYRRVMGKEIKFLLHFVKESKQDESGMPNNRFLAERTGGTYSTLKVQPAELEDSGVYFCASKGQATGEQFFGPGTRLTVL.

This chain links TRBV20-1 with TRBJ2-7; D unresolved. V was trimmed by 3 bases and J by 0 bases, leaving 15 bases between them. Germline-derived CDR1 and CDR2 are DFQATT and SNEGSKA (reference sequence). The CDR3 is 15 residues long. The CDR3 DNA reads as TGCAGTGCTAGGGGTGTAACAGCCGACTCCTACGAGCAGTACTTC. Protein sequence: CSARGVTADSYEQYF.

The chain uses TRBV6-5 and TRBJ2-4, with D perhaps TRBD2 (6 bases). Germline V gene lookup returns CDR1 MNHEY and CDR2 SVGAGI. The CDR3 runs to 14 residues. Trimming shortened V by 9 bases and J by 2 bases, and 14 bases separated the two germline ends. The CDR3 DNA sequence: TGTGCCAGGGACGCTGGAGGGACCAAAAACATTCAGTACTTC. Its protein is CARDAGGTKNIQYF.

This clonotype was seen more than once but under ten times. The chain combines TRBV5-6 with TRBJ1-6; D uncertain. This CDR3 region has 13 residues. CDR1 and CDR2 (germline): SGHDT, YYEEEE. Trimming took 0 bases from V and 5 from J, leaving 3 bases between them. This CDR3 reads CASSLGHNSPLHF. The CDR3 nucleotides read TGTGCCAGCAGCTTGGGCCATAATTCACCCCTCCACTTT.

This clonotype is deemed medium-sized. The chain has TRBV6-5 and TRBJ2-3; D unclear. Trimming cost V 0 bases and J 4 bases, with 8 bases left between them. This CDR3 contains 14 residues. Germline values: CDR1 MNHEY, CDR2 SVGAGI. The CDR3 here is CASSYSQVADTQYF. CDR3 nucleotide sequence: TGTGCCAGCAGTTACTCTCAGGTCGCAGATACGCAGTATTTT.

The chain carries TRBV18 and TRBJ1-4; TRBD1 aligns across 7 bases. Germline trimming cut 3 bases from V and 3 bases from J; bases unmatched to any gene: 1. Germline V gene data show CDR1 as KGHSH and CDR2 as LQKENI. This CDR3 is 14 amino acids long. CDR3 amino acids: CASSPGTANEKLFF. CDR3 DNA sequence: TGTGCCAGCTCACCCGGGACAGCTAATGAAAAACTGTTTTTT.

V is TRBV7-9 and J is TRBJ1-5; D is undetermined. V was clipped by 3 bases and J by 1 base, with 10 bases between them. Germline values: CDR1 SEHNR, CDR2 FQNEAQ (reference sequence). The CDR3 runs 15 residues. CDR3 in DNA: TGTGCCAGCAGCTTTGGCATAGGGAGCAATCAGCCCCAGCATTTT. It encodes CASSFGIGSNQPQHF.

The chain combines TRBV6-4 with TRBJ2-2; D may match TRBD1 or TRBD2 (5 bases each). Germline V gene lookup returns CDR1 MRHNA and CDR2 SNTAGT. This CDR3 is 14 amino acids long. Trimming took 4 bases from V and 4 from J, leaving 10 bases between them. CDR3 loop: CASSVGEGTGELFF. In DNA form, the CDR3 reads TGTGCCAGCAGTGTGGGGGAAGGCACCGGGGAGCTGTTTTTT.